One and the same sample provided the 21 T cell receptor beta chains below, sequenced in a study of T cells after yellow fever vaccination (dated by TCRdb to the late 2010s). Reading the label with the study, this specimen's treatment or condition is: live attenuated yellow fever vaccine strain. The library came from 5' RACE. Sequencing used an Illumina NovaSeq 6000. TCRdb ran its own pipeline on the public reads, namely fastp trimming at Q25 and MiXCR clone calling, and kept in-frame beta chains. Each CDR3 protein gets just one entry, which takes the most common genes and DNA from the rows behind it. The sample table lists about 310,000 distinct CDR3 sequences, around 3.9% of them with a count of one. 23% of the sample lies in the top ten. This specimen consisted of PBMCs, obtained on the day of the yellow fever booster vaccination. The receptors shown here come from a man aged 18 to 29 who received the YFV17D yellow fever vaccine.

This rearrangement joins TRBV4-2 to TRBJ1-5; weak D call: TRBD1 (6 bases). The CDR3 spans 15 residues. Between the trimmed V and J ends, which lost 1 base and 8 bases, there was a span of 15 bases. Germline CDR1 LGHNA, CDR2 YNFKEQ. The CDR3 region is CASSQAMTGREPQHF. CDR3 bases: TGTGCCAGCAGCCAAGCTATGACAGGACGAGAGCCCCAGCATTTT.

This clonotype was picked up many times. The CDR3 DNA follows: TGTGCCACCTCCCCGACTAGCGGGGGATTGGAGACCCAGTACTTC. Its protein product is CATSPTSGGLETQYF. The chain has TRBV10-3 and TRBJ2-5; 12 bases agree with TRBD2. CDR1 ENHRY and CDR2 SYGVKD come from the germline V gene. There are 15 residues in the CDR3. J was trimmed by 5 bases and V by 10 bases; bases with no gene match: 11.

The rearrangement links TRBV7-2 to TRBJ1-1; no clear D. The CDR3 consists of 12 residues. The ends were cut back, 5 bases at V and 5 bases at J, with 9 bases in the middle. CDR1 is SGHTA and CDR2 is FQGNSA in the germline V gene. The CDR3 loop reads CASSDRRTEAFF. The CDR3 DNA reads TGTGCCAGCAGCGATAGGAGGACTGAAGCTTTCTTT.

This clonotype was seen repeatedly, ten times or more. The chain carries TRBV24-1 and TRBJ2-7, with a tentative D call TRBD2 (5 bases). This CDR3 region has 15 residues. The germline CDR1 and CDR2 sequences are KGHDR and SFDVKD. V lost 5 bases and J lost 3, with 16 bases in between. The CDR3 sequence is CATSATPADFYEQYF. For the CDR3, the DNA is TGTGCCACCAGTGCCACCCCGGCGGACTTCTACGAGCAGTACTTC.

A note on this clonotype: A clone one base away is much larger, so this may be a read error. The V gene is TRBV7-3, the J gene TRBJ2-4; tentative D call: TRBD2 (5 bases). The germline V and J ends were trimmed by 3 bases and 8 bases, with 17 bases remaining between them. CDR1 and CDR2 from the germline V gene are SGHTA and FQGTGA. The CDR3 covers 15 residues. Written as DNA, the CDR3 is TGTGCCAGCAGCTTTGGGAGAGGGATGATGTACATTCAGTACTTC. This translates into CASSFGRGMMYIQYF.

In this sample, this clonotype turned up a few times. The rearrangement uses TRBV29-1 and TRBJ2-1, with 13 bases aligning to TRBD2. CDR1 SQVTM and CDR2 ANQGSEA come from the germline V gene. The length of the CDR3 is 14 residues. V was pared by 7 bases and J by 7 bases, with 7 bases of the junction left unmatched. As DNA, the CDR3 is TGCAGCGAGCTCGGGACTAGCGGGGATAATGAGCAGTTCTTC. As protein: CSELGTSGDNEQFF.

This clonotype has a count of ten or more. This chain uses TRBV18 with TRBJ1-3, with 7 bases aligning to TRBD1. J lost 0 bases, V lost 3 bases, and 2 bases had no gene match. Germline CDR1 KGHSH, CDR2 LQKENI. The CDR3 totals 15 residues. CDR3 residues: CASSPGTDSGNTIYF. CDR3 DNA: TGTGCCAGCTCACCGGGGACAGACTCTGGAAACACCATATATTTT.

This clonotype was detected ten times or more. CDR3 region: CASTVAQGNTEAFF. The CDR3 DNA reads as TGTGCCAGCACCGTGGCGCAGGGGAACACTGAAGCTTTCTTT. This sequence joins TRBV7-9 and TRBJ1-1; maybe TRBD1 (5 bases). V dropped 7 bases and J dropped 1 base, with 13 bases sitting between them. CDR3 size: 14 residues. The germline V gene has CDR1 SEHNR and CDR2 FQNEAQ (reference sequence).

The rearrangement links TRBV20-1 to TRBJ2-2; 10 bases align to TRBD1. This CDR3 is built from 15 residues. Germline assignment: CDR1 DFQATT and CDR2 SNEGSKA (reference sequence). V trimming: 5 bases; J trimming: 3 bases; junction bases outside the gene matches: 6. CDR3 sequence (DNA): TGCAGTGCTCAGGACAGGGGGATGTACACCGGGGAGCTGTTTTTT. Protein: CSAQDRGMYTGELFF.

This clonotype has only a few counts. The chain is built from TRBV5-1 and TRBJ2-5; 7 nucleotides agree with TRBD2. The CDR3 is 16 residues long. J gave up 3 bases and V 3 bases, and 11 bases lay outside the gene matches. Germline V gives CDR1 SGHRS, CDR2 YFSETQ. CDR3 sequence reads: CASSSQTGRLKETQYF. CDR3 coding DNA: TGCGCCAGCAGCTCCCAGACCGGGAGGTTGAAAGAGACCCAGTACTTC.

This clonotype has more than one count but fewer than ten. The rearrangement links TRBV5-1 to TRBJ2-7; no reliable D call. This CDR3 spans 13 amino acids. Germline V gene lookup returns CDR1 SGHRS and CDR2 YFSETQ. The V gene lost 0 bases and the J gene lost 9 bases, with 13 bases spanning the gap. This CDR3 is CASSLDILPGQYF. CDR3 bases: TGCGCCAGCAGCTTGGATATTCTGCCGGGGCAGTACTTC. Combining the CDR3 with reference TRBV5-1 and TRBJ2-7 gives the whole variable domain KAGVTQTPRYLIKTRGQQVTLSCSPISGHRSVSWYQQTPGQGLQFLFEYFSETQRNKGNFPGRFSGRQFSNSRSEMNVSTLELGDSALYLCASSLDILPGQYFGPGTRLTVT.

The chain has TRBV25-1 and TRBJ2-5; a possible D gene is TRBD2 (6 bases). V lost 6 bases to trimming and J lost 5 bases, with 16 bases between them. The germline V gene encodes CDR1 MGHDK and CDR2 SYGVNS. The CDR3 totals 14 residues. For the CDR3, the DNA is TGTGCCAGCAGCGCCGGGACTCATCGGGAGACCCAGTACTTC. It is translated as CASSAGTHRETQYF.

In its sample, this clonotype was seen many times. The chain couples TRBV2 to TRBJ1-1; a possible D gene is TRBD1 (5 bases). This CDR3 has 13 amino acids. V shed 10 bases and J shed 1 base, with 13 bases lying between them. Germline CDR1 is SNHLY and CDR2 is FYNNEI. The CDR3, as DNA: TGTGCCACTGGATACGGGGGGAACACTGAAGCTTTCTTT. This gives the protein CATGYGGNTEAFF.

This clonotype was picked up a small number of times. The chain employs TRBV7-2 and TRBJ2-2; D might be TRBD1 (5 bases). Germline CDR1 is SGHTA and CDR2 is FQGNSA. The V end was cut by 1 base, the J end by 6 bases, with 12 bases between. The CDR3 has 15 residues. The DNA of the CDR3 is TGTGCCAGCAGCTTAGTTTTAGGGGCTGCCGGGGAGCTGTTTTTT. This sequence encodes CASSLVLGAAGELFF.

This clonotype was found many times. The chain recombines TRBV23-1 with TRBJ2-7; TRBD1 aligns across 7 bases. TRBV23-1 is marked as an open reading frame, function uncertain. The CDR3 has 22 residues. V gave up 0 bases and J gave up 7 bases; unmatched junction bases: 30. CDR3 loop: CASSQSYLPQGGPEDRLEEQYF. The CDR3 coding sequence is TGCGCCAGCAGTCAATCTTATTTGCCCCAAGGGGGACCCGAGGACAGGTTGGAAGAGCAGTACTTC.

This clonotype has just a few counts. The chain couples TRBV5-1 to TRBJ2-1, with TRBD1 as a possible D gene (6 bases). The V gene lost 3 bases and the J gene lost 6 bases, with 19 bases spanning the gap. Germline V CDR1 and CDR2: SGHRS, YFSETQ. This CDR3 comprises 16 residues. The CDR3 spells CASSWGHLEGSNEQFF. CDR3 nucleotides: TGCGCCAGCAGCTGGGGGCACCTTGAGGGGTCCAATGAGCAGTTCTTC.

The sample holds many counts of this clonotype. The rearrangement uses TRBV5-4 and TRBJ2-2; TRBD1 aligns across 9 bases. Germline values: CDR1 SGHNT, CDR2 YYREEE (reference sequence). The CDR3 has 18 amino acids. V was pared by 0 bases and J by 3 bases, with 9 bases of the junction left unmatched. The CDR3 DNA follows: TGTGCCAGCAGCTTGGCCCTCACAGGGGGCAGGGACACCGGGGAGCTGTTTTTT. It codes for CASSLALTGGRDTGELFF.

The genes are TRBV5-4 and TRBJ2-3, with D maybe TRBD2 (6 bases). The germline V gene encodes CDR1 SGHNT and CDR2 YYREEE (reference sequence). The CDR3 has 14 amino acids. Between the trimmed V and J ends, which lost 3 bases and 2 bases, there was a span of 10 bases. The chain's CDR3 is CASSSSGPTDTQYF. The CDR3 DNA reads TGTGCCAGCAGCTCGAGCGGGCCCACAGATACGCAGTATTTT. Full variable domain (rest looked up from reference TRBV5-4 and TRBJ2-3): ETGVTQSPTHLIKTRGQQVTLRCSSQSGHNTVSWYQQALGQGPQFIFQYYREEENGRGNFPPRFSGLQFPNYSSELNVNALELDDSALYLCASSSSGPTDTQYFGPGTRLTVL.

This clonotype has a handful of counts. The chain employs TRBV20-1 and TRBJ2-2; D might be TRBD1 (6 bases). Looked up from germline, CDR1 is DFQATT and CDR2 is SNEGSKA (reference sequence). The CDR3 contains 14 residues. Between the trimmed V and J ends, which lost 3 bases and 6 bases, there was a span of 14 bases. As DNA, the CDR3 is TGCAGTGCTAGGGGCAGGGGCTACCCCGGGGAGCTGTTTTTT. As protein: CSARGRGYPGELFF.

Ten or more counts support this clonotype. This sequence joins TRBV7-9 and TRBJ2-3, with TRBD2 matching 10 bases. This CDR3 comprises 15 residues. Germline-derived CDR1 and CDR2 are SEHNR and FQNEAQ (reference sequence). The V and J ends lost 5 bases and 1 base, in that order; junction bases with no gene match: 3. Here the CDR3 DNA reads TGTGCCAGCAGCCCCACTAGCGGGGGCACAGATACGCAGTATTTT. It codes for CASSPTSGGTDTQYF.

The chain employs TRBV30 and TRBJ2-3, with 7 bases matching TRBD2. This CDR3 spans 14 amino acids. With V trimmed by 6 bases and J by 2 bases, 8 bases remained unmatched. The germline V gene encodes CDR1 GTSNPN and CDR2 SVGIG (reference sequence). The CDR3 loop reads CACSTSVNTDTQYF. CDR3 DNA sequence: TGTGCCTGTTCCACTAGCGTAAACACAGATACGCAGTATTTT.